What follows are 26 T cell receptor beta chains derived from one specimen sequenced in a study of T cells in women clearing cervical HPV infection (dated 2018 in TCRdb). Libraries were constructed by the immunoSEQ multiplex PCR assay. Here the immuneACCESS table is served through TCRdb, limited to in-frame sequences with V and J called. Missing clones are a known gap in these copies; in checked studies unresolved V genes cover under half, and the rest lacks a known reason. This sample's table has entries for about 12,000 clones. The ten biggest clones cover 10% of the sample. Sequencing input: blood buffy coat. The source is a woman between 18 and 75 years old with a cervical HPV16 infection that either progressed to CIN3+ or cleared (not recorded which).

In regard to this clone: Coverage ceases 3 residues before the CDR3 finishes, and the germline J gene fills in the end. This chain connects TRBV11-2 to TRBJ2-1, with 7 positions matching TRBD1. CDR3 length: 15 residues. V trimming: 4 bases; J trimming: 6 bases; junction bases outside the gene matches: 9. Germline V gives CDR1 SGHAT, CDR2 FQNNGV. CDR3 sequence: CASSSIWGQFNEQFF. The covered CDR3 bases are TGTGCCAGCAGCTCCATATGGGGACAGTTCAATGAG.

Its frequency marks this clone as medium-sized. With the read ending 3 residues before the CDR3 end, the germline J gene is used to fill in that end. This chain links TRBV7-1 with TRBJ2-5; 9 bases are a match to TRBD2. TRBV7-1 is treated as an ORF (open reading frame) with a function not yet certain. V lost 3 bases and J lost 5; bases outside the gene matches: 22. The CDR3 contains 20 residues. The CDR3 is CASSSKPSVERGDPRETQYF. The sequenced CDR3 bases are TGTGCCAGCAGCTCCAAGCCCTCGGTGGAGCGGGGGGACCCCCGGGAGACC.

For this clone: Read sequence stops 3 residues before the CDR3 end, and the germline J gene provides the missing end. The chain links TRBV19 to TRBJ1-5, with 7 bases that match TRBD1. V trimming: 8 bases; J trimming: 5 bases; junction bases outside the gene matches: 12. Germline V lookup: CDR1 LNHDA, CDR2 SQIVND (reference sequence). This CDR3 is built from 15 residues. CDR3 residues: CASLEKGAGHQPQHF. The CDR3 DNA, read in part, is TGTGCCAGTTTAGAGAAGGGGGCAGGACATCAGCCC.

In regard to this clone: The sequenced fragment ends 3 residues before the CDR3 boundary, so the rest is inferred from the germline J gene. The chain joins TRBV6-1 to TRBJ1-6, with TRBD1 matching 7 bases. V shed 3 bases, J shed 5 bases, and the junction held 7 bases outside the gene matches. The CDR3 is 16 amino acids. Germline V gene lookup returns CDR1 MNHNS and CDR2 SASEGT. The CDR3 region is CASSEWGTGDNSPLHF. The CDR3 bases that were read are TGTGCCAGCAGTGAGTGGGGCACAGGGGATAATTCACCC.

In terms of frequency, this clone is medium-sized. Read coverage stops 3 residues before the CDR3 terminus; the germline J gene supplies the remainder. The chain is built from TRBV7-2 and TRBJ2-5, with D hard to call. Trimming shortened V by 2 bases and J by 2 bases, and 6 bases separated the two germline ends. The V gene's germline CDR1 is SGHTA and CDR2 FQGNSA. The CDR3 is made up of 13 amino acids. CDR3 DNA (partial): TGTGCCAGCAGCTTAAACTGGCAAGAGACC. This sequence encodes CASSLNWQET. The complete CDR3 sequence is CASSLNWQETQYF. The full variable domain, in which reference TRBV7-2 and TRBJ2-5 provide the parts outside the CDR3, is GAGVSQSPSNKVTEKGKDVELRCDPISGHTALYWYRQSLGQGLEFLIYFQGNSAPDKSGLPSDRFSAERTGGSVSTLTIQRTQQEDSAVYLCASSLNWQETQYFGPGTRLLVL.

A note on this clone: The read comes to an end 3 residues before the CDR3 does, leaving the germline J gene to fill in the end. V gene TRBV7-2 combines with J gene TRBJ2-2; 7 bases fit TRBD2. The CDR3 spans 14 residues. The germline V gene has CDR1 SGHTA and CDR2 FQGNSA. This CDR3 is CASSLGGWGEKLFF. CDR3 DNA (partial): TGTGCCAGCAGCTTGGGGGGGTGGGGTGAAAAG.

With regard to this clone: The read gets to within 3 residues of the CDR3 end, and the germline J gene fills in the rest. The chain joins TRBV6-2 or TRBV6-3 to TRBJ1-1; D is perhaps TRBD1 (6 bases). The CDR3 covers 15 residues. V lost 6 bases to trimming and J lost 5 bases, with 19 bases between them. Germline V lookup: CDR1 MNHEY, CDR2 SVGEGT. CDR3 DNA, as far as it was read: TGTGCCAGCAGCCAAAGGGCGGGGGCGCATACTGAA. This translates into CASSQRAGAHTE. The whole CDR3 region reads CASSQRAGAHTEAFF.

Comments on this clone: The CDR3 goes on 3 residues after the read ends, and that part is filled in from the germline J gene. The chain recombines TRBV7-2 with TRBJ1-3; a possible D gene is TRBD1 (5 bases). V dropped 7 bases and J dropped 4 bases, with 17 bases sitting between them. This CDR3 has 15 residues. In germline, CDR1 is SGHTA, CDR2 FQGNSA. The sequenced CDR3 bases are TGTGCCAGCACCGAGGAGGGGTTGCGGGGAAACACC. Translating it yields CASTEEGLRGNT. The CDR3 reads in full as CASTEEGLRGNTIYF.

Remarks on this clone: With the read ending 3 residues before the CDR3 end, the germline J gene is used to fill in that end. The gene calls are TRBV19 and TRBJ2-5; 9 bases are shared with TRBD2. V was pared by 2 bases and J by 0 bases, with 10 bases of the junction left unmatched. The CDR3 totals 18 residues. Germline V CDR1 and CDR2: LNHDA, SQIVND (reference sequence). CDR3 DNA, as far as it was read: TGTGCCAGTAGTATACGCGGCCTAGCGGGACTTAACCAAGAGACC. Translated, it gives CASSIRGLAGLNQET. The full CDR3 protein is CASSIRGLAGLNQETQYF.

Concerning this clone: The read halts 3 residues ahead of the CDR3 end, with the missing end drawn from the germline J gene. This chain joins TRBV5-1 and TRBJ1-4; D is perhaps TRBD1 (6 bases). Trimming removed 1 base from V and 0 bases from J, with 13 bases in between. Germline CDR1 reads SGHRS; CDR2 reads YFSETQ. The CDR3 is 17 amino acids. The part of the CDR3 DNA that was read is TGCGCCAGCAGCTTGAGTTCGACAGGCTCAACTAATGAAAAA. Translation: CASSLSSTGSTNEK. In full, the CDR3 reads CASSLSSTGSTNEKLFF.

The CDR3 loop reads CACAGGQGNTEAFF. The part of the CDR3 DNA that was read is TGTGCCTGCGCTGGGGGACAGGGGAACACTGAA. The V gene is TRBV10-3, the J gene TRBJ1-1; 9 nucleotides align to TRBD1. Read coverage stops 3 residues before the CDR3 terminus; the germline J gene supplies the remainder. CDR1 and CDR2 (germline): ENHRY, SYGVKD. The CDR3 runs 14 residues. V shed 11 bases and J 1 base; nucleotides not matched to a gene: 8.

Notes on this clone: With the read ending 3 residues before the CDR3 end, the germline J gene is used to fill in that end. This chain connects TRBV19 to TRBJ2-3; no definite D call. Germline CDR1 and CDR2: LNHDA and SQIVND (reference sequence). The length of the CDR3 is 14 residues. CDR3 residues: CASSSGGAEETQYF. The sequenced part of the CDR3 DNA is TGTGCCAGTAGTTCCGGCGGCGCCGAAGAGACG.

Worth noting for this clone: The read stops 3 residues short of the end of the CDR3; the missing end is completed from the germline J gene. This chain links TRBV18 with TRBJ2-5; 9 bases are a match to TRBD1. CDR1 and CDR2 (germline): KGHSH, LQKENI. The CDR3 totals 15 residues. J lost 5 bases, V lost 2 bases, and 6 bases had no gene match. CDR3 bases read: TGTGCCAGCTCACCAGGGGACAGGGTCGATGAGACC. Its protein is CASSPGDRVDET. In full, the CDR3 is CASSPGDRVDETQYF.

For this clone: Sequencing ends 3 residues short of the CDR3 end; the germline J gene provides the rest. V usage is TRBV29-1 and J usage is TRBJ1-1; D gene uncertain. Looked up from germline, CDR1 is SQVTM and CDR2 is ANQGSEA. There are 12 residues in the CDR3. CDR3 amino acids: CSVRPDFSLAFF. Partial CDR3 DNA: TGCAGCGTTAGACCAGACTTCAGTCTA.

A note on this clone: The missing CDR3 end, 3 residues past where the read stops, is filled in from the germline J gene. The V gene is TRBV19, the J gene TRBJ1-2; TRBD1 aligns across 9 bases. CDR3 length: 15 amino acids. Germline V gene lookup returns CDR1 LNHDA and CDR2 SQIVND (reference sequence). The covered CDR3 bases are TGTGCCAGTAGTACTGCGACAGGGGGTGCATACGAC. It is translated as CASSTATGGAYD. The full-length CDR3 reads as CASSTATGGAYDYTF.

For this clone: Read sequence stops 3 residues before the CDR3 end, and the germline J gene provides the missing end. The chain combines TRBV19 with TRBJ2-4, with 7 bases identical to TRBD2. CDR1 and CDR2 from the germline V gene are LNHDA and SQIVND (reference sequence). The CDR3 is 11 residues long. CDR3 sequence: CAIRKGEGQYF. CDR3 DNA (partial): TGTGCCATCAGAAAAGGGGAGGGT. The full variable domain, its missing parts supplied by reference TRBV19 and TRBJ2-4, is DGGITQSPKYLFRKEGQNVTLSCEQNLNHDAMYWYRQDPGQGLRLIYYSQIVNDFQKGDIAEGYSVSREKKESFPLTVTSAQKNPTAFYLCAIRKGEGQYFGAGTRLSVL.

The CDR3 is CASSFSNTEAFF. Partial CDR3 DNA: TGCGCCAGCAGCTTCAGTAACACTGAA. The gene calls are TRBV5-1 and TRBJ1-1; D unresolved. The read terminates 3 residues ahead of where the CDR3 ends, so the germline J gene completes it. The germline V gene encodes CDR1 SGHRS and CDR2 YFSETQ. Trimming removed 2 bases at V and 2 bases at J, with 4 bases between. The CDR3 is 12 residues long.

As regards this clone: The read halts 3 residues ahead of the CDR3 end, with the missing end drawn from the germline J gene. The V and J genes are TRBV18 and TRBJ1-2; 9 bases align to TRBD1. Germline V gives CDR1 KGHSH, CDR2 LQKENI. The CDR3 is 16 residues long. The CDR3 bases that were read are TGTGCCAGCTCACCATCTAGGGGACAGGGCCTGGGCATC. It codes for CASSPSRGQGLGI. The full-length CDR3 reads as CASSPSRGQGLGIYTF.

Of note for this clone: The CDR3 end lies 3 residues beyond the end of the read and is filled in from the germline J gene. This chain uses TRBV20-1 with TRBJ2-7; 13 positions agree with TRBD2. This CDR3 comprises 14 residues. Germline V gene data show CDR1 as DFQATT and CDR2 as SNEGSKA (reference sequence). Trimming took 6 bases from V and 4 from J; bases not matched to a gene: 6. CDR3 loop: CSALLAGGKYEQYF. The DNA read from the CDR3 is TGCAGTGCATTACTAGCGGGGGGGAAGTACGAG.

Points on this clone: The CDR3 end falls 3 residues outside the read, so it is completed with the germline J gene. The J gene is TRBJ2-7, the V gene TRBV5-1; TRBD2 matches 10 bases. The V segment lost 1 base and the J segment 3 bases; nucleotides outside the gene matches: 7. The CDR3 spans 16 residues. CDR1 is SGHRS and CDR2 is YFSETQ in the germline V gene. The covered CDR3 bases are TGCGCCAGCAGCTTGAGCGGGGGGGCCGGAGACTACGAG. Protein sequence: CASSLSGGAGDYE. The entire CDR3 reads CASSLSGGAGDYEQYF.

With respect to this clone: The CDR3 end is not reached by the read, which stops 3 residues before it; the germline J gene fills it in. This chain links TRBV7-2 with TRBJ1-2, with 7 bases that match TRBD1. This CDR3 is built from 13 residues. Germline loops: CDR1 SGHTA, CDR2 FQGNSA. The CDR3 bases that were read are TGTGCCAGCAGCCTAGGGGGCACAGATACC. It encodes CASSLGGTDT. The full CDR3 is CASSLGGTDTYTF.

For this clone: The CDR3 end falls 3 residues outside the read, so it is completed with the germline J gene. The chain couples TRBV7-2 to TRBJ2-5; 8 bases align to TRBD1. This CDR3 comprises 15 residues. Germline CDR1 is SGHTA and CDR2 is FQGNSA. The J segment lost 1 base and the V segment lost 5 bases, leaving 6 bases of the junction unmatched. CDR3 sequence reads: CASSPGQGPQETQYF. The CDR3 bases that were read are TGTGCCAGCAGCCCCGGACAGGGACCCCAAGAGACC.

To note about this clone: The read stops 3 residues short of the end of the CDR3; the missing end is completed from the germline J gene. V usage is TRBV19 and J usage is TRBJ1-6; D remains ambiguous. The germline V gene encodes CDR1 LNHDA and CDR2 SQIVND (reference sequence). Trimming shortened V by 0 bases and J by 0 bases, and 9 bases separated the two germline ends. The CDR3 covers 17 residues. The CDR3 protein is CASSIDPAGSYNSPLHF. The CDR3 bases that were read are TGTGCCAGTAGTATAGATCCGGCAGGCTCCTATAATTCACCC. The complete variable domain, with remaining parts taken from reference TRBV19 and TRBJ1-6, reads DGGITQSPKYLFRKEGQNVTLSCEQNLNHDAMYWYRQDPGQGLRLIYYSQIVNDFQKGDIAEGYSVSREKKESFPLTVTSAQKNPTAFYLCASSIDPAGSYNSPLHFGNGTRLTVT.

This clone is medium-sized by frequency. The read ends 3 residues shy of where the CDR3 ends; the end is completed using the germline J gene. V is TRBV20-1 and J is TRBJ2-2, with a possible D match to TRBD1 (6 bases). With 0 bases removed from V and 4 bases from J, the gap between germline ends came to 15 bases. There are 16 residues in the CDR3. CDR1 and CDR2 from the germline V gene are DFQATT and SNEGSKA (reference sequence). The covered CDR3 bases are TGCAGTGCTAGAGATACACGGACAGCACTCACCGGGGAG. Its translation is CSARDTRTALTGE. The full CDR3 protein reads CSARDTRTALTGELFF.

A note on this clone: The read terminates 3 residues ahead of where the CDR3 ends, so the germline J gene completes it. This rearrangement joins TRBV6-1 to TRBJ2-3; TRBD2 agrees at 7 bases. The CDR3 loop spans 16 amino acids. Germline V gene lookup returns CDR1 MNHNS and CDR2 SASEGT. The CDR3 bases that were read are TGTGCCAGCAGTGAAGCGGCGGGGGTGGGGTCGGAGACG. Translation: CASSEAAGVGSET. The whole CDR3 protein is CASSEAAGVGSETQYF.

Incomplete CDR3 DNA: TGTGCCAGCAGCTTAACAGGGGGGAATGAG. Protein: CASSLTGGNE. In full, the CDR3 reads CASSLTGGNEQFF. The chain uses TRBV7-6 and TRBJ2-1; 8 nucleotides line up with TRBD1. The CDR3 goes on 3 residues after the read ends, and that part is filled in from the germline J gene. Looked up from germline, CDR1 is SGHVS and CDR2 is FNYEAQ. J was trimmed by 7 bases and V by 2 bases; bases with no gene match: 1. This CDR3 contains 13 residues.